The 22 T cell receptor beta chains below were found in one sample sequenced in a study of shared clonotypes between healthy human individuals. Using immunoSEQ multiplex PCR, the repertoire was profiled, and TCRdb retains in-frame clones only, with some absent. The sample consists of roughly 2.2 million clones, approximately 95% of them appearing once. Sequenced material: naive CD4+ T cells from PBMCs. Subset indicated: CD45RA+ positively selected. The receptor set was obtained from a man aged 18 to 29 in good health. Some clones in this sample may be carry-over from other donors' samples.

This clone has just one count. The chain links TRBV11-2 to TRBJ2-7, with D possibly being TRBD1 (5 bases). The V gene lost 3 bases and the J gene lost 5 bases, with 11 bases spanning the gap. Germline CDR1 SGHAT, CDR2 FQNNGV. There are 13 residues in the CDR3. CDR3 amino acids: CASSLGRRDEQYF. DNA of the CDR3: TGTGCCAGCAGCTTGGGCCGCAGGGACGAGCAGTACTTC. The complete variable domain, with remaining parts taken from reference TRBV11-2 and TRBJ2-7, reads EAGVAQSPRYKIIEKRQSVAFWCNPISGHATLYWYQQILGQGPKLLIQFQNNGVVDDSQLPKDRFSAERLKGVDSTLKIQPAKLEDSAVYLCASSLGRRDEQYFGPGTRLTVT.

The chain uses TRBV6-5 and TRBJ2-3; no firm D call. The CDR3 has 14 amino acids. Germline CDR1 is MNHEY and CDR2 is SVGAGI. V was shortened by 8 bases and J by 1 base, with 13 bases between the two germline ends. In DNA, the CDR3 is TGTGCCAGCCCCCAGACCCCTGGCACAGATACGCAGTATTTT. Amino acids: CASPQTPGTDTQYF.

The CDR3: CASSLKGGGSFQETQYF. CDR3 nucleotides: TGTGCCAGCAGCCTCAAAGGTGGGGGGTCCTTCCAAGAGACCCAGTACTTC. The genes are TRBV7-2 and TRBJ2-5, with D perhaps TRBD2 (6 bases). Between the trimmed V and J ends, which lost 5 bases and 1 base, there was a span of 20 bases. Germline values: CDR1 SGHTA, CDR2 FQGNSA. The CDR3 has 17 amino acids. Complete variable domain (other parts from reference TRBV7-2 and TRBJ2-5): GAGVSQSPSNKVTEKGKDVELRCDPISGHTALYWYRQSLGQGLEFLIYFQGNSAPDKSGLPSDRFSAERTGGSVSTLTIQRTQQEDSAVYLCASSLKGGGSFQETQYFGPGTRLLVL.

This chain uses TRBV28 with TRBJ1-4; unclear D gene. This CDR3 is 13 amino acids long. Germline-derived CDR1 and CDR2 are MDHEN and SYDVKM. V lost 3 bases, J lost 12 bases, and 14 bases lay in between. Written as DNA, the CDR3 is TGTGCCAGCAGTTTCCCAGGATTTGAGGAACTGTTTTTT. It encodes CASSFPGFEELFF.

The chain joins TRBV19 to TRBJ1-5, with unresolved D. Trimming cost V 1 base and J 0 bases, with 4 bases left between them. Per germline, CDR1 LNHDA and CDR2 SQIVND (reference sequence). The CDR3 spans 14 residues. Here the CDR3 reads CASSIADSNQPQHF. DNA for the CDR3: TGTGCCAGTAGTATAGCTGATAGCAATCAGCCCCAGCATTTT.

This chain connects TRBV12-5 to TRBJ2-1, with a weak D call TRBD1 (6 bases). The germline V gene has CDR1 LGHNT and CDR2 FRNRAP. The length of the CDR3 is 19 residues. V lost 5 bases and J lost 4, with 27 bases in between. The CDR3 reads CASGRHWGLQREVYNEQFF. CDR3 sequence (DNA): TGTGCTAGTGGTCGTCATTGGGGGCTCCAGCGAGAGGTTTACAATGAGCAGTTCTTC.

Points on this clone: Different DNA sequences within this sample yield the same CDR3. The gene calls are TRBV4-3 and TRBJ1-5, with D hard to call. The CDR3 consists of 13 residues. Per germline, CDR1 LGHNA and CDR2 YSLEER. V lost 0 bases and J 1 base, leaving 1 base between the germline ends. The CDR3 is CASSQDSNQPQHF. The DNA for the CDR3 is TGCGCCAGCAGCCAAGACAGCAATCAGCCCCAGCATTTT.

The sample holds one count of this clone. In the same sample, other DNA sequences code for this CDR3. V usage is TRBV2 and J usage is TRBJ2-5; TRBD1 matches 10 bases. J gave up 2 bases and V 6 bases, and 3 bases lay outside the gene matches. Germline CDR1 reads SNHLY; CDR2 reads FYNNEI. The CDR3 is made up of 14 amino acids. The CDR3, as DNA: TGTGCCAGCAGCAGGGACAGGGGACAAGAGACCCAGTACTTC. This codes for CASSRDRGQETQYF.

The chain recombines TRBV7-9 with TRBJ1-4; possibly TRBD1 for D (6 bases). Trimming left V 5 bases short and J 8 bases short, with 15 bases between. Germline assignment: CDR1 SEHNR and CDR2 FQNEAQ (reference sequence). This CDR3 is built from 14 residues. CDR3 region: CASSVQGGEEKLFF. The CDR3 nucleotides are TGTGCCAGCAGCGTACAGGGTGGTGAAGAAAAACTGTTTTTT.

V gene TRBV7-9 combines with J gene TRBJ2-1; maybe TRBD2 (6 bases). In germline, CDR1 is SEHNR, CDR2 FQNEAQ (reference sequence). V lost 3 bases and J lost 4, with 13 bases in between. CDR3 size: 15 residues. For the CDR3, the DNA is TGTGCCAGCAGCTTGGTGAGCGGGCGATACAATGAGCAGTTCTTC. It translates to CASSLVSGRYNEQFF.

This clone was seen once. The CDR3 nucleotides are TGTGCCAGCAGCCAAGAGGCAGGTACTTACGAGCAGTACTTC. Its translation: CASSQEAGTYEQYF. The chain links TRBV4-2 to TRBJ2-7; D uncertain. CDR1 LGHNA and CDR2 YNFKEQ come from the germline V gene. Trimming left V 0 bases short and J 4 bases short, with 10 bases between. The CDR3 contains 14 residues.

J is TRBJ2-5 and V is TRBV6-6; TRBD2 matches 9 bases. This CDR3 comprises 13 residues. After removal of 10 bases from V and 5 bases from J, the junction contained 8 bases not matched to a gene. Germline assignment: CDR1 MNHNY and CDR2 SVGAGI (reference sequence). The CDR3 DNA follows: TGTGCCACAATAGCGGGAGCGTCGGAGACCCAGTACTTC. Amino acids: CATIAGASETQYF.

The rearrangement links TRBV28 to TRBJ1-4, with TRBD1 matching over 8 bases. V lost 5 bases and J lost 7; bases outside the gene matches: 12. Germline V gene data show CDR1 as MDHEN and CDR2 as SYDVKM. The CDR3 spans 16 residues. The CDR3 DNA follows: TGTGCCAGCAGTCTCAGCAGGGGGCGCAGGGGTGAAAAACTGTTTTTT. Translation gives CASSLSRGRRGEKLFF.

J is TRBJ2-7 and V is TRBV19; D perhaps matches TRBD1 (8 bases). The CDR3 has 16 amino acids. Between the trimmed V and J ends, which lost 5 bases and 2 bases, there was a span of 19 bases. Per germline, CDR1 LNHDA and CDR2 SQIVND (reference sequence). CDR3 sequence: CASSPKDRAGAYEQYF. CDR3 nucleotides: TGTGCCAGTAGTCCCAAGGACAGGGCGGGGGCCTACGAGCAGTACTTC.

V gene TRBV4-3 combines with J gene TRBJ1-4, with 8 bases fitting TRBD1. Germline-derived CDR1 and CDR2 are LGHNA and YSLEER. With 2 bases clipped from V and 7 bases from J, the junction kept 6 bases outside the gene matches. The CDR3 consists of 15 residues. This CDR3 reads CASSQHQGAGEKLFF. CDR3 sequence (DNA): TGCGCCAGCAGCCAACATCAGGGGGCCGGTGAAAAACTGTTTTTT.

This chain joins TRBV5-1 and TRBJ2-1; 7 nucleotides match TRBD2. V gave up 4 bases and J gave up 0 bases; unmatched junction bases: 4. This CDR3 is built from 15 residues. Germline V CDR1 and CDR2: SGHRS, YFSETQ. The DNA of the CDR3 is TGCGCCAGCAGCGCGAGCGGGAACTCCTACAATGAGCAGTTCTTC. Translation: CASSASGNSYNEQFF.

This clone was observed once. The rearrangement uses TRBV7-2 and TRBJ1-4, with D possibly matching TRBD1 (6 bases). Germline V CDR1 and CDR2: SGHTA, FQGNSA. The CDR3 covers 13 residues. Trimming removed 5 bases from V and 8 bases from J, with 12 bases in between. CDR3 sequence (DNA): TGTGCCAGCAGCGTGACGGGACAAGAAAAACTGTTTTTT. It specifies CASSVTGQEKLFF. The full variable domain, completed using reference TRBV7-2 and TRBJ1-4, is GAGVSQSPSNKVTEKGKDVELRCDPISGHTALYWYRQSLGQGLEFLIYFQGNSAPDKSGLPSDRFSAERTGGSVSTLTIQRTQQEDSAVYLCASSVTGQEKLFFGSGTQLSVL.

As for this clone: The sample has other DNA sequences that encode this CDR3 too. V gene TRBV28 combines with J gene TRBJ2-7; no clear D. Germline CDR1 MDHEN, CDR2 SYDVKM. This CDR3 has 12 residues. V lost 5 bases and J 4 bases, leaving 9 bases between the germline ends. The DNA for the CDR3 is TGTGCCAGCAGTCCCCTAGGTTACGAGCAGTACTTC. Translating it yields CASSPLGYEQYF.

The chain uses TRBV7-3 and TRBJ2-7; TRBD2 agrees at 10 bases. Germline CDR1 reads SGHTA; CDR2 reads FQGTGA. V lost 3 bases to trimming and J lost 2 bases; unmatched junction nucleotides: 4. CDR3 length equals 15 residues. The CDR3 DNA is TGTGCCAGCAGCTTTAACCTAGCGGGAGCCTACGAGCAGTACTTC. Translated: CASSFNLAGAYEQYF.

The chain is built from TRBV2 and TRBJ2-7; D uncertain. From germline, CDR1 is SNHLY and CDR2 FYNNEI. The CDR3 extends over 12 amino acids. V was cut by 4 bases and J by 7 bases, with 11 bases left in between. Written as DNA, the CDR3 is TGTGCCAGCAGTGGACCGGTGAGGGAGCAGTACTTC. Amino acids: CASSGPVREQYF.

The chain couples TRBV4-3 to TRBJ1-1; D is uncertain. The V end was cut by 0 bases, the J end by 1 base, with 15 bases between. From germline, CDR1 is LGHNA and CDR2 YSLEER. This CDR3 spans 17 amino acids. This CDR3 is CASSQEGSSGRNTEAFF. CDR3 DNA sequence: TGCGCCAGCAGCCAAGAAGGATCATCTGGGAGGAACACTGAAGCTTTCTTT.

The chain couples TRBV5-4 to TRBJ2-3, with D uncertain. The ends were cut back, 1 base at V and 2 bases at J, with 8 bases in the middle. Per the germline V gene, CDR1 is SGHNT and CDR2 is YYREEE (reference sequence). The CDR3 sequence is 14 residues long. CDR3: CASSLSGYTDTQYF. CDR3 in DNA: TGTGCCAGCAGCTTGTCCGGGTACACAGATACGCAGTATTTT.